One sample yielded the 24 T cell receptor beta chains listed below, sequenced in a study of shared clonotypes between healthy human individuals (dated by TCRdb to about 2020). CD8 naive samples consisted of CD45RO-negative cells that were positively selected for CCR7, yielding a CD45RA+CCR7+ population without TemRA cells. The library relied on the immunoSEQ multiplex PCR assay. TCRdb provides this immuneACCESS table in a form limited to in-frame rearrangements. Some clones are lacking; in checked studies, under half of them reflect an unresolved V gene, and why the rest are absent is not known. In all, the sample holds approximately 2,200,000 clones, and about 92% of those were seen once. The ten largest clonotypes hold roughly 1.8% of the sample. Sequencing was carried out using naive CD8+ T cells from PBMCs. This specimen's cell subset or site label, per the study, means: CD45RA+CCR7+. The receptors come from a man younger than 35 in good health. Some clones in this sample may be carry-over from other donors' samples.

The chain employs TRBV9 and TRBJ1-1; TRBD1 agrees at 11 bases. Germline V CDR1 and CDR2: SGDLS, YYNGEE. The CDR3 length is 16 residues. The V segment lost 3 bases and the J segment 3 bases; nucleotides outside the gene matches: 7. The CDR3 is CASSAGTGGGYTEAFF. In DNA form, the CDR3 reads TGTGCCAGCAGCGCGGGGACAGGGGGGGGATACACTGAAGCTTTCTTT.

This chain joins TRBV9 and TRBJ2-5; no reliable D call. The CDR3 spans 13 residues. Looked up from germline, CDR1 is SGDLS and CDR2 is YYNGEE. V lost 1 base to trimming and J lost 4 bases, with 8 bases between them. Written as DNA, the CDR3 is TGTGCCAGCAGCGTAAGGGATAGAGAGACCCAGTACTTC. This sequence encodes CASSVRDRETQYF.

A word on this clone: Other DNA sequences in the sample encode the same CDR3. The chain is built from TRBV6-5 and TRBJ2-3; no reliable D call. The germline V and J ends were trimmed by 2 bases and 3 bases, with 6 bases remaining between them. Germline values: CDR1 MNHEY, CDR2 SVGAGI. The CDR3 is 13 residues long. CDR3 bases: TGTGCCAGCAGTTACAGAGGTACAGATACGCAGTATTTT. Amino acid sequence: CASSYRGTDTQYF.

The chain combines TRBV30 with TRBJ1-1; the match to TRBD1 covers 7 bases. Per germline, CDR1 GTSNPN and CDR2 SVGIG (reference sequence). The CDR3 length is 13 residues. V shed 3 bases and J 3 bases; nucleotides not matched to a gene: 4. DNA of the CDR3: TGTGCCTGGAGCCAAGGGGGCCACACTGAAGCTTTCTTT. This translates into CAWSQGGHTEAFF.

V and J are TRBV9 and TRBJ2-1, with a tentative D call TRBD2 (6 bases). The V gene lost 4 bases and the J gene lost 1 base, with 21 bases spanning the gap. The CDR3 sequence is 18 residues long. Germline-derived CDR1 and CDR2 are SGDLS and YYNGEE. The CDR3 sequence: CASSNSGRFSGSYNEQFF. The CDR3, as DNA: TGTGCCAGCAGCAATAGCGGCAGATTCTCGGGGTCCTACAATGAGCAGTTCTTC.

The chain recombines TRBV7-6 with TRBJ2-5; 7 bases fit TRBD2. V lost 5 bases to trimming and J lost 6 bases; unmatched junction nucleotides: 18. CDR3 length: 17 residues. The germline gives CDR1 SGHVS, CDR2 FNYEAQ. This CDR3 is CASSPRVEPAGGKTQYF. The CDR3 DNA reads TGTGCCAGCAGCCCGAGGGTAGAGCCGGCCGGGGGGAAGACCCAGTACTTC.

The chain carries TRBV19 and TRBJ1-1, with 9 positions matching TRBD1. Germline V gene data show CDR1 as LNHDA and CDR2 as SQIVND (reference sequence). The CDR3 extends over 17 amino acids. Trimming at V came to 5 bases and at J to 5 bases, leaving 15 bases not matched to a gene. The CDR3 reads CASSLHGQGRRRTEAFF. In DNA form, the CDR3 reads TGTGCCAGTAGTCTGCACGGACAGGGGAGAAGAAGGACTGAAGCTTTCTTT. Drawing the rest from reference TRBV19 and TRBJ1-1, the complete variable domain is DGGITQSPKYLFRKEGQNVTLSCEQNLNHDAMYWYRQDPGQGLRLIYYSQIVNDFQKGDIAEGYSVSREKKESFPLTVTSAQKNPTAFYLCASSLHGQGRRRTEAFFGQGTRLTVV.

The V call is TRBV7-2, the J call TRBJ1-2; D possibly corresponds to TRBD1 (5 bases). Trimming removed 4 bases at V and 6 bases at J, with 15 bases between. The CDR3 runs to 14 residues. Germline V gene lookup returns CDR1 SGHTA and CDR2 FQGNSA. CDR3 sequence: CASSYRAGENGYTF. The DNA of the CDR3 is TGTGCCAGCAGCTACCGTGCGGGGGAGAATGGCTACACCTTC.

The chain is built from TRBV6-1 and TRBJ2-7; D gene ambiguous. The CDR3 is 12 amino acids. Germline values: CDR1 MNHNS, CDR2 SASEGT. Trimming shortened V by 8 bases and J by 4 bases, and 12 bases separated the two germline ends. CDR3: CASCEVRYEQYF. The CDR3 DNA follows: TGTGCCAGCTGCGAGGTTAGGTACGAGCAGTACTTC.

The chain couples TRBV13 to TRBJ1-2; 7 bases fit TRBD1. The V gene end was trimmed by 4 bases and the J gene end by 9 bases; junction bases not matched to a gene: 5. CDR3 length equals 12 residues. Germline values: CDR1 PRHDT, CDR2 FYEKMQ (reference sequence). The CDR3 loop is CASSSGGQSYTF. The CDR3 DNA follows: TGTGCCAGCAGCTCGGGGGGACAGAGCTACACCTTC.

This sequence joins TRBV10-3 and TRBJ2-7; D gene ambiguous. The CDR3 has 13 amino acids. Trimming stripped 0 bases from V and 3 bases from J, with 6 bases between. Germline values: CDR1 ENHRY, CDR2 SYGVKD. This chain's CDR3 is CAISESRVYEQYF. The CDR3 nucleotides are TGTGCCATCAGTGAGTCAAGAGTCTACGAGCAGTACTTC.

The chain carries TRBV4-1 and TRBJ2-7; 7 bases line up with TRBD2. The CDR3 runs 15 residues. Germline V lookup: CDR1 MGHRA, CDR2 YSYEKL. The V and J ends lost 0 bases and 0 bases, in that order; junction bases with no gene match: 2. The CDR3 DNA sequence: TGCGCCAGCAGCCAAGATGCTAGCGGCTCCTACGAGCAGTACTTC. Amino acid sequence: CASSQDASGSYEQYF.

The CDR3 loop is CASSWRESYEQYF. In DNA form, the CDR3 reads TGTGCCAGCAGTTGGCGGGAGTCCTACGAGCAGTACTTC. The chain employs TRBV28 and TRBJ2-7; TRBD2 aligns across 7 bases. The CDR3 loop spans 13 amino acids. Germline CDR1 reads MDHEN; CDR2 reads SYDVKM. Trimming at V came to 4 bases and at J to 1 base, leaving 1 base not matched to a gene. Variable domain in full (rest from reference TRBV28 and TRBJ2-7): DVKVTQSSRYLVKRTGEKVFLECVQDMDHENMFWYRQDPGLGLRLIYFSYDVKMKEKGDIPEGYSVSREKKERFSLILESASTNQTSMYLCASSWRESYEQYFGPGTRLTVT.

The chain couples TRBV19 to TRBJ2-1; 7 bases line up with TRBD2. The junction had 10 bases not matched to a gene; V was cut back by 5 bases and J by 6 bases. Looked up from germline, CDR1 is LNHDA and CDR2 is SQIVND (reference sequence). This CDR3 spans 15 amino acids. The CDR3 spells CASSLTSAWGNEQFF. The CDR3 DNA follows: TGTGCCAGTAGTCTTACTAGCGCTTGGGGCAATGAGCAGTTCTTC.

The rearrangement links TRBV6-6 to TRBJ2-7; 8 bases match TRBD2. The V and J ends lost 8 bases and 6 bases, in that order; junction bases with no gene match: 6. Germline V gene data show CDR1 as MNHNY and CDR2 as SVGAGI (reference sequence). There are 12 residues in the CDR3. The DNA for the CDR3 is TGTGCCAGCTCGGCGGGAGGAGGCGAGCAGTACTTC. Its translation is CASSAGGGEQYF.

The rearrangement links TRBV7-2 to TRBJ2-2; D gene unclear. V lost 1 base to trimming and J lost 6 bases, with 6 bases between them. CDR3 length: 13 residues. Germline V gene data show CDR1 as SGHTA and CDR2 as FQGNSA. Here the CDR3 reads CASSLEGSGELFF. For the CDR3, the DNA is TGTGCCAGCAGCTTAGAGGGATCCGGGGAGCTGTTTTTT.

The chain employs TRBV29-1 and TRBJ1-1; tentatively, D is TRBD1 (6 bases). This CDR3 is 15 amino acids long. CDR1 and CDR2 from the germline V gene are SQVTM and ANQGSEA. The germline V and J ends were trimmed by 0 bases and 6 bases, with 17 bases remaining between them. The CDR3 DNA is TGCAGCGTTGAAGACTCAATAACAGGGTACGCTGAAGCTTTCTTT. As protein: CSVEDSITGYAEAFF.

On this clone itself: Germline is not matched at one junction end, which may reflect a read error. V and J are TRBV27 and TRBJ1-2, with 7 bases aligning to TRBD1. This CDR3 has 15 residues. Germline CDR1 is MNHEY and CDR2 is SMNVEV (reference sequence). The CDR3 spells CASSLSYRDSYGYTF. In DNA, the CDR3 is TGTGCCAGCAGTCTATCCTACCGGGACAGCTATGGCTACACCTTC.

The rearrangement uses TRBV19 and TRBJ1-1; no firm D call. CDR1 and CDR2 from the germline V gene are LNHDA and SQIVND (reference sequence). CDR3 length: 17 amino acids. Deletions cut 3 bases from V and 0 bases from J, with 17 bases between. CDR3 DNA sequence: TGTGCCAGTAGTATCCTCAAAGGATTAGGGATGAACACTGAAGCTTTCTTT. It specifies CASSILKGLGMNTEAFF.

CDR3 DNA sequence: TGTGCCATCAGTGAGCCCACTAGCGGGAGTTATCACGAGCAGTACTTC. Protein product: CAISEPTSGSYHEQYF. The chain combines TRBV10-3 with TRBJ2-7, with 11 nucleotides matching TRBD2. This CDR3 has 16 residues. V lost 2 bases to trimming and J lost 5 bases; unmatched junction nucleotides: 8. Per germline, CDR1 ENHRY and CDR2 SYGVKD.

In DNA, the CDR3 is TGCGCCAGCAGCTCACTAGCGGGAGGGCCTTACACCGGGGAGCTGTTTTTT. This codes for CASSSLAGGPYTGELFF. The V gene is TRBV5-1, the J gene TRBJ2-2, with TRBD2 matching 13 bases. The CDR3 is 17 residues long. V shed 3 bases and J 3 bases; nucleotides not matched to a gene: 5. CDR1 is SGHRS and CDR2 is YFSETQ in the germline V gene. The full variable domain, in which reference TRBV5-1 and TRBJ2-2 provide the parts outside the CDR3, is KAGVTQTPRYLIKTRGQQVTLSCSPISGHRSVSWYQQTPGQGLQFLFEYFSETQRNKGNFPGRFSGRQFSNSRSEMNVSTLELGDSALYLCASSSLAGGPYTGELFFGEGSRLTVL.

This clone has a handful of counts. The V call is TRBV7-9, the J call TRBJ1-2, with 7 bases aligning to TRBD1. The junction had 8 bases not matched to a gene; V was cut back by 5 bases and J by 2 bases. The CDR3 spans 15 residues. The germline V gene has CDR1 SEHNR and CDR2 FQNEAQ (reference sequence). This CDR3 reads CASSRHKQGNYGYTF. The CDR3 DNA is TGTGCCAGCAGCCGTCACAAACAGGGGAACTATGGCTACACCTTC.

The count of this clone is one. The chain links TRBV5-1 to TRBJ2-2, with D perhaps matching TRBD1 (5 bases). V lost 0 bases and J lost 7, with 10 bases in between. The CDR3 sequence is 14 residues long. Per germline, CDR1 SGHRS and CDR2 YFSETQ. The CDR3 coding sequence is TGCGCCAGCAGCTTGGGACAGTGGAACGGGGAGCTGTTTTTT. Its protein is CASSLGQWNGELFF.

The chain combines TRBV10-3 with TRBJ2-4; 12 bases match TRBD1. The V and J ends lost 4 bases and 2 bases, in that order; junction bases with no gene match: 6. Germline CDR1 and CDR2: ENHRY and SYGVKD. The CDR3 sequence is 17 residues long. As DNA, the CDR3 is TGTGCCATCAGTGCAGGGACAGGGGGCGTAACCAAAAACATTCAGTACTTC. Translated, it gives CAISAGTGGVTKNIQYF.